The next 10 T cell receptor beta chains were all read from a single sample in a study of T cell responses to AZD1222 COVID-19 vaccine. This table comes from immunoSEQ multiplex PCR, and its TCRdb copy is limited to in-frame clones, with some not included. The sample records 150,000 to 200,000 clones, 85% to 90% being singletons. The sequencing used peripheral blood, collected 28 days after the second AZD1222 dose. The receptors come from an adult who received the AZD1222 COVID-19 vaccine.

The rearrangement joins TRBV7-2 to TRBJ2-2; 8 nucleotides line up with TRBD2. Germline V gene data show CDR1 as SGHTA and CDR2 as FQGNSA. This CDR3 spans 13 amino acids. The CDR3 protein is CGAGGGNTGELFF. CDR3 bases: TGTGGCGCGGGGGGTGGTAACACCGGGGAGCTGTTTTTT.

V usage is TRBV18 and J usage is TRBJ1-5; 9 bases map to TRBD1. This CDR3 comprises 14 residues. Trimming took 3 bases from V and 5 from J; bases not matched to a gene: 2. Germline CDR1 is KGHSH and CDR2 is LQKENI. As DNA, the CDR3 is TGTGCCAGCTCACCCTGGACAGGGGATCAGCCCCAGCATTTT. This translates into CASSPWTGDQPQHF.

This chain connects TRBV19 to TRBJ1-6, with no clear D. The CDR3 has 13 residues. Germline assignment: CDR1 LNHDA and CDR2 SQIVND (reference sequence). V was trimmed by 6 bases and J by 7 bases, leaving 10 bases between them. The CDR3 DNA sequence: TGTGCCAGTAGGGGCGAGGGAAATTCACCCCTCCACTTT. Translation gives CASRGEGNSPLHF.

This clone was counted only a few times. The chain couples TRBV5-7 to TRBJ1-3; D is possibly TRBD1 (5 bases). TRBV5-7 is an ORF, with its function uncertain. Trimming removed 3 bases from V and 6 bases from J, with 13 bases in between. CDR3 length equals 14 residues. The CDR3 is CASSSLDTLNTIYF. In DNA, the CDR3 is TGTGCCAGCAGCTCCCTGGACACATTAAACACCATATATTTT.

The chain links TRBV9 to TRBJ2-7; 9 bases map to TRBD1. This CDR3 is 15 amino acids long. With 4 bases clipped from V and 3 bases from J, the junction kept 8 bases outside the gene matches. Germline assignment: CDR1 SGDLS and CDR2 YYNGEE. CDR3 amino acids: CASSPQGQGIYEQYF. CDR3 nucleotides: TGTGCCAGCAGCCCCCAAGGACAGGGGATCTACGAGCAGTACTTC.

The V gene is TRBV27, the J gene TRBJ2-1; the match to TRBD1 covers 7 bases. The CDR3 runs to 13 residues. Germline CDR1 and CDR2: MNHEY and SMNVEV (reference sequence). V lost 4 bases and J lost 5; bases outside the gene matches: 2. Here the CDR3 reads CASSWQGDNEQFF. CDR3 nucleotides: TGTGCCAGCAGTTGGCAGGGGGACAATGAGCAGTTCTTC.

The V and J genes are TRBV11-3 and TRBJ2-3; D gene ambiguous. V shed 1 base and J shed 9 bases, with 11 bases lying between them. Germline V lookup: CDR1 SGHNT, CDR2 YENEEA. There are 13 residues in the CDR3. The CDR3 sequence is CASSLAGIGTQYF. The CDR3 DNA sequence: TGTGCCAGCAGCTTAGCTGGAATTGGGACGCAGTATTTT.

V usage is TRBV27 and J usage is TRBJ2-7, with D unclear. CDR3 length equals 14 residues. CDR1 and CDR2 from the germline V gene are MNHEY and SMNVEV (reference sequence). Trimming shortened V by 6 bases and J by 2 bases, and 14 bases separated the two germline ends. The CDR3 loop reads CASSGSVGPYEQYF. DNA for the CDR3: TGTGCCAGCAGCGGAAGCGTGGGTCCCTACGAGCAGTACTTC.

The chain recombines TRBV28 with TRBJ2-3; D remains unclear. The CDR3 is 13 residues long. Deletions cut 4 bases from V and 6 bases from J, with 11 bases between. Germline assignment: CDR1 MDHEN and CDR2 SYDVKM. The CDR3: CASSSRVMDTQYF. The CDR3 region has the DNA TGTGCCAGCAGTTCCCGGGTTATGGATACGCAGTATTTT.

CDR3 sequence (DNA): TGTGCCAGCAGATCCGACAGTTACGAGCAGTACTTC. This gives the protein CASRSDSYEQYF. The chain recombines TRBV7-9 with TRBJ2-7; D might be TRBD1 (5 bases). The CDR3 is 12 amino acids. Trimming shortened V by 6 bases and J by 4 bases, and 10 bases separated the two germline ends. The germline V gene encodes CDR1 SEHNR and CDR2 FQNEAQ (reference sequence).